This entry concerns a single T cell receptor (beta chain). Its matching antigen is unknown. Each CDR3 protein is one row after TCRdb ran MiXCR on the 5' RACE reads. This sample has hundreds of thousands of distinct CDR3 sequences, with roughly 24% found just once. The data are from a study of identical twins. The study's findings and limits: It was out-of-frame TCR alpha sharing in monozygotic twins that models underestimated. Cross-sectional statistics underpinned the conclusions; the same donors were not followed. For out-of-frame alpha sequences shared by twins, low generation probability was in excess.

The germline V gene encodes CDR1 MNHNS and CDR2 SASEGT. This CDR3 spans 15 amino acids. V shed 8 bases and J 6 bases; nucleotides not matched to a gene: 9. In addition, the sample was reused for a study of T cells expressing NK-cell markers.

This TCR was sampled from a woman aged 18-30 years in good health. Input material: CD4+ T cells sorted from blood. The chain combines TRBV6-1 with TRBJ1-5; 11 nucleotides line up with TRBD1. CDR3 in amino acids: CASGRTGGSGQPQHF. The CDR3 bases are TGTGCCAGCGGCCGGACAGGGGGCTCCGGTCAGCCCCAGCATTTT.